These T cell receptor beta chains were read from a single sample in a study of blood T cell repertoires in COVID-19. Data came from immunoSEQ multiplex PCR; TCRdb stores just in-frame clones and leaves some out. The sample has 200,000 to 250,000 clones, 83% seen once. The sample was peripheral blood. The receptors originated from a woman aged 45-65 years with acute or convalescent COVID-19. The CDR3 runs from the conserved cysteine through the conserved F or W. A D gene is named only where the DNA matches it firmly. Only part of the rows carry a size: once, few, many, or a class if the clone is expanded.

>TRBV5-4|TRBD2|TRBJ2-3|.
CASSRGVSGITDTQYF
TGTGCCAGCAGCCGGGGGGTGAGCGGGATCACAGATACGCAGTATTTT
>TRBV2|.|TRBJ2-3|.
CASRGGTASTDTQYF
TGTGCCAGCAGAGGGGGAACTGCGTCCACAGATACGCAGTATTTT
>TRBV2|TRBD1|TRBJ1-6|.
CASSGAGGRSPLHF
TGTGCCAGCAGTGGGGCAGGGGGTAGGTCACCCCTCCACTTT
>TRBV18|TRBD2|TRBJ2-1|.
CASSPLPAAGGNEQFF
TGTGCCAGCTCACCACTCCCCGCAGCGGGAGGTAATGAGCAGTTCTTC
>TRBV30|.|TRBJ2-7|.
CAWSVRTALEQYF
TGTGCCTGGAGTGTACGGACTGCCTTGGAGCAGTACTTC
>TRBV12-3/TRBV12-4|.|TRBJ1-3|.
CASSFHSGNTIYF
TGTGCCAGCAGTTTTCACAGTGGAAACACCATATATTTT
>TRBV2|.|TRBJ1-3|.
CASSDLRSSGNTIYF
TGTGCCAGCAGTGATTTACGGTCCTCTGGAAACACCATATATTTT
>TRBV2|TRBD1|TRBJ2-3|few
CASSRQGSGTDTQYF
TGTGCCAGCAGTCGACAGGGGTCGGGAACAGATACGCAGTATTTT
>TRBV27|.|TRBJ1-2|.
CASSFYDSASYTF
TGTGCCAGCAGTTTTTATGACAGTGCGAGCTACACCTTC
>TRBV28|.|TRBJ1-6|.
CASSLARSSPLHF
TGTGCCAGCAGTTTAGCTAGGAGTTCACCCCTCCACTTT
>TRBV7-9|TRBD2|TRBJ2-3|.
CASSRTSGGRTDTQYF
TGTGCCAGCAGCAGAACTAGCGGGGGGAGGACAGATACGCAGTATTTT
>TRBV19|.|TRBJ1-3|.
CASKPGANFVNTIYF
TGTGCCAGTAAGCCGGGTGCCAATTTCGTTAACACCATATATTTT
>TRBV5-1|.|TRBJ1-2|.
CASSLGQANVYGYTF
TGCGCCAGCAGCTTGGGACAGGCCAACGTCTATGGCTACACCTTC
>TRBV5-1|TRBD1|TRBJ1-1|.
CASSFSGTANTEAFF
TGCGCCAGCAGCTTCTCCGGGACAGCGAACACTGAAGCTTTCTTT
>TRBV7-8|.|TRBJ2-1|.
CASSLAFLGGFREQFF
TGTGCCAGCAGCTTAGCGTTTTTGGGCGGGTTCCGTGAGCAGTTCTTC
>TRBV7-3|.|TRBJ2-5|few
CASSLTFRETQYF
TGTGCCAGCAGCTTAACCTTCAGGGAGACCCAGTACTTC
>TRBV27|TRBD1|TRBJ2-7|.
CASSFGTGGAAGYEQYF
TGTGCCAGCAGTTTCGGGACAGGGGGCGCGGCGGGTTACGAGCAGTACTTC
>TRBV7-9|.|TRBJ2-7|.
CASSFGLAGDEQYF
TGTGCCAGCAGCTTTGGATTAGCAGGGGACGAGCAGTACTTC
>TRBV2|TRBD2|TRBJ2-2|.
CASRGLAGLTGELFF
TGTGCCAGCAGGGGACTAGCGGGACTCACCGGGGAGCTGTTTTTT
>TRBV30|TRBD1|TRBJ1-1|.
CASTPGGLSEAFF
TGTGCCTCGACCCCAGGGGGCCTCAGTGAAGCTTTCTTT
>TRBV5-4|.|TRBJ1-3|once
CASSLRDSPNTIYF
TGTGCCAGCAGCTTGAGAGACAGCCCAAACACCATATATTTT
>TRBV24-1|TRBD2|TRBJ2-3|once
CATSDSGSGSTDTQYF
TGTGCCACCAGTGATTCCGGTAGCGGGAGCACAGATACGCAGTATTTT
>TRBV19|TRBD1|TRBJ1-5|.
CASRSRDRNQPQHF
TGTGCCAGTAGATCCCGGGACAGAAATCAGCCCCAGCATTTT
>TRBV5-1|TRBD2|TRBJ2-7|.
CASSLAGASGSRGVGQYF
TGCGCCAGCAGCTTGGCCGGGGCTAGCGGGTCAAGAGGGGTTGGGCAGTACTTC
>TRBV6-1|.|TRBJ1-5|.
CASSEATGMRNQPQHF
TGTGCCAGCAGTGAAGCCACAGGGATGCGCAATCAGCCCCAGCATTTT
>TRBV28|.|TRBJ1-6|.
CASIQGGSYNSPLHF
TGTGCCAGCATACAGGGAGGGTCCTATAATTCACCCCTCCACTTT
>TRBV6-5|TRBD1|TRBJ1-4|.
CASSRGGAGNEKLFF
TGTGCCAGCAGCCGAGGGGGCGCCGGTAATGAAAAACTGTTTTTT
>TRBV2|.|TRBJ2-2|.
CASRRGGGELFF
TGTGCCAGCCGAAGGGGGGGCGGGGAGCTGTTTTTT
>TRBV6-6|TRBD1|TRBJ1-3|.
CASSYTGVGNTIYF
TGTGCCAGCAGTTACACAGGGGTGGGAAACACCATATATTTT